These 2 T cell receptor beta chains were all obtained from the same sample, sequenced in a study of glioma-infiltrating T cells after dendritic cell vaccination. Sequencing used immunoSEQ multiplex PCR; TCRdb keeps in-frame clones, though not all of them. The table records around 10,000 clones, around 84% of them present only once. Sample time point: after dendritic cell vaccination, including at tumor progression/relapse. The sequences come from blood, collected after dendritic cell vaccination. All receptors come from a human donor with glioblastoma.

The chain links TRBV30 to TRBJ1-4, with 10 bases aligning to TRBD1. There are 14 residues in the CDR3. V lost 1 base to trimming and J lost 8 bases; unmatched junction nucleotides: 4. Germline CDR1 and CDR2: GTSNPN and SVGIG (reference sequence). The CDR3 here is CAWSGGQGHEKLFF. The CDR3, as DNA: TGTGCCTGGAGTGGGGGACAGGGGCACGAAAAACTGTTTTTT.

The rearrangement joins TRBV11-2 to TRBJ2-7; 12 positions agree with TRBD1. This CDR3 contains 14 residues. V was pared by 4 bases and J by 7 bases, with 5 bases of the junction left unmatched. Germline-derived CDR1 and CDR2 are SGHAT and FQNNGV. The CDR3 region has the DNA TGTGCCAGCAGCTGGGGACAGGGGGCTAAAGAGCAGTACTTC. Its protein product is CASSWGQGAKEQYF.